This record concerns one T cell receptor (beta chain) sequence. Its specific antigen is unknown. No qualities accompany the bases; no much larger clone lies one base away. The library was built by means of multiplex PCR. The instrument given in TCRdb is Illumina HiSeq 4000. TCR beta libraries were built with iRepertoire HTBI primers and Arm-PCR amplification of CDR3 regions. Gel purification was performed on PCR products prior to sequencing. Per the source publication's procedure: Across samples, 60 to 70 TRBV and 14 TRBJ segments were identified and used for gene usage analysis of CDR3 amino acid clonotypes. COPE and FqMerger were used to merge the filtered high-quality paired reads into contigs. BLAST was used to align contigs to IMGT TRBV, TRBD and TRBJ reference genes, with CDR3 defined following IMGT. Clonotypes above 0.1% frequency were classified as highly expanded clones. Repertoire diversity was measured by Shannon entropy, and V-J evenness by the Gini coefficient. A clonotype was considered public if more than one individual shared it. TCRdb passed the public sequencing reads through fastp at Q25 and MiXCR, retaining productive beta sequences. Rows matching on CDR3 protein sequence are summarized as one entry with the most common DNA and genes. None of the V and J calls come from the authors' own analysis; TCRdb made them. The sample includes fewer than 550,000 distinct CDR3 sequences, with about 16% observed a single time. 25% of the sample is in the top ten clones.

The time point label, as the study defines it: newly diagnosed GD, antithyroid drugs for less than 3 months. For both TCR sequencing and RNA sequencing, RNA was extracted from PBMCs in TRIzol. Graves' disease was diagnosed according to American Thyroid Association guidelines. Recruitment of patients was carried out at an endocrinology department in Xi'an, China. Each patient gave approximately 8.8 milliliters of peripheral blood, collected in an EDTA anticoagulant tube. PBMCs were isolated by Ficoll Paque Plus density gradient separation without further T cell sorting. An Agilent 2100 Bioanalyzer and agarose gel were used to assess RNA quality, and a NanoDrop 2000 was used to measure RNA concentration. This record comes from a study of regulatory T cells in long-lasting Graves disease (dated by TCRdb to about 2021). About the investigation overall: Antithyroid drugs had been taken for less than 3 months by newly diagnosed Graves' disease patients. The study was conducted in China and was registered as a clinical trial. Persistent Graves' disease patients were compared with newly diagnosed Graves' disease patients by peripheral blood TCR sequencing and RNA sequencing. TCR sequencing covered 13 persistent and approximately 20 newly diagnosed Graves' disease patients, around 35 samples in total. What the study reported, not specific to this receptor: Compared with newly diagnosed patients, persistent Graves' disease patients had lower TCR Shannon entropy and fewer highly expanded clones, which suggests clonal expansion. Sequencing and analysis were limited to the TCR beta chain. As a limitation, the authors acknowledged that the small sample size may reduce accuracy. A larger number of public clonotypes was shared among persistent patients (around 2,700) than among newly diagnosed patients (around 870). Only peripheral blood was studied, because thyroid tissue, the primary lesion, was inaccessible. Preferential use of TRBV28, TRBJ1-2 and TRBJ2-5 was observed in persistent disease, whereas TRBV20-1 and TRBJ2-1 were favored in newly diagnosed disease.

The CDR3 runs 14 amino acids, cysteine and phenylalanine included. Kept here is only the CDR3 DNA, which spans 42 bases and is read in frame from base 1. Trimming removed 6 bases from V and 1 base from J, leaving 12 bases between the germline ends. CDR1 and CDR2, looked up from the germline V gene, are MDHEN and SYDVKM. These data also formed part of another study, on T cells in Graves' hyperthyroidism and ophthalmopathy. The second study, in turn, reports: Graves' hyperthyroidism was defined as stable when no progression to ophthalmopathy occurred over 18 months of follow-up. Hyperthyroidism patients were newly diagnosed, had a disease duration of under 2 months, and were aged 18 to 65 years. Any patient with an uncontrolled infection, another autoimmune disease, pregnancy or lactation was excluded. Clinical symptoms, serum thyroxine and TRAb, thyroid ultrasound, and orbital computed tomography formed the basis for the diagnoses. For the first round of RT-PCR on the TCR CDR3, the HTBI primer set was used together with the Qiagen OneStep RT-PCR kit. Most expanded thyroid clonotypes (frequency above 0.001) were also detected in blood, a finding suggesting that blood repertoires may reflect thyroid immune responses. A model built on a 13 V-J signature distinguished ophthalmopathy from stable hyperthyroidism, reaching around 87% sensitivity and around 81% specificity in cross-validation and 80%/75% in testing. In validation, progression to ophthalmopathy was predicted by the model with almost 71% sensitivity and roughly 76% specificity, a median of 6.5 months before onset. To identify distinguishing TCR V-J signatures, a discovery cohort of about a hundred patients was used, comprising some 43 with Graves' ophthalmopathy and some 60 with stable Graves' hyperthyroidism. Prospective prediction of ophthalmopathy was tested in an independent validation cohort consisting of about 19 hyperthyroidism patients and some 16 patients who later progressed to ophthalmopathy. The roughly 94 discovery patients were randomly split 7:3 into training and test sets. The study also compared thyroid tissue and blood T-cell repertoires from 5 to 7 Graves' hyperthyroidism patients. After blood sampling, hyperthyroidism patients were treated with methimazole at a starting dose of 30 mg daily, and ophthalmopathy patients were treated with high-dose intravenous methylprednisolone. Libraries were constructed in a second round of multiplex PCR, after which size selection and purification were carried out. Libraries were sequenced paired-end with 100 bp reads on an Illumina HiSeq2000. Raw data were processed with SOAPnuke, discarding reads with adapters, uncalled bases, mean Phred below 15, or no exact constant-primer or identifier match. High-quality paired reads were merged using COPE v1.2.5, and each unique nucleotide sequence was defined as a clonotype. MiTCR v1.1 was used to align the clonotypes against IMGT TRBV, TRBD and TRBJ reference segments. Analysis was restricted to V-J combinations with a frequency above 0.0001, which covered approximately 99% of repertoires. A TCS score was defined as the ratio between F50 (clonal expansion) and ExV (chaos), using BLOSUM62-based TCRdist between CDR3 peptides within each V-J. Welch's t-statistics and random forest reduced approximately 520 V-J features to 13, which were used in a naive Bayes classifier (R e1071). Sample size was not statistically predetermined, and blinding of investigators to group allocation was not performed. According to the paper, TCR Vbeta CDR3 sequencing was carried out on 135 peripheral blood samples, which came from fewer than 50 ophthalmopathy, around 74 hyperthyroidism and roughly 17 progressor patients.

The input for sequencing was peripheral blood mononuclear cells (PBMCs), taken at new diagnosis, from a patient treated with antithyroid drugs. Recombination linked TRBV28 to TRBJ1-1, with no confidently assigned D gene. The sequence was obtained from a middle-aged woman with Graves disease. Donor details come from another sample of the same person, matched by shared clones. The CDR3 region has the sequence CASRGPETNTEAFF. The base sequence is TGTGCCAGCAGGGGCCCCGAGACGAACACTGAAGCTTTCTTT. Outside the CDR3, residues come from the reference TRBV28 and TRBJ1-1 proteins, so the full variable domain is: DVKVTQSSRYLVKRTGEKVFLECVQDMDHENMFWYRQDPGLGLRLIYFSYDVKMKEKGDIPEGYSVSREKKERFSLILESASTNQTSMYLCASRGPETNTEAFFGQGTRLTVV.